Following are 19 T cell receptor beta chains from one sample sequenced in a study of patients and donors after allogeneic stem cell transplantation. TCRdb reprocessed the RT-PCR reads with MiXCR, giving one entry per CDR3 protein. Counted here are approximately 88,000 distinct CDR3 sequences, approximately 5.2% occurring once; the ten biggest clones make up less than 3%. The sample comprised blood, either unsorted or a sorted T cell fraction (not recorded which). The receptors derive from a human donor who was either an allogeneic HSCT recipient or a stem cell or donor lymphocyte infusion donor (not recorded which). It is not recorded whose cells these are; they may come from a transplant donor.

J is TRBJ2-5 and V is TRBV29-1, with D unclear. V lost 0 bases to trimming and J lost 9 bases, with 11 bases between them. The CDR3 extends over 12 amino acids. CDR1 and CDR2 (germline): SQVTM, ANQGSEA. Here the CDR3 DNA reads TGCAGCGTTGAAGAGGTAGCCCGGGCCCAGTACTTC. Its protein is CSVEEVARAQYF.

This clonotype has ten or more counts. The V gene is TRBV11-3, the J gene TRBJ1-2; 7 bases align to TRBD1. CDR3 length equals 15 residues. The germline V gene encodes CDR1 SGHNT and CDR2 YENEEA. After removal of 5 bases from V and 0 bases from J, the junction contained 6 bases not matched to a gene. The CDR3 DNA reads as TGTGCCAGCAGCCCATCGGGACAGCCTAACTATGGCTACACCTTC. Translation gives CASSPSGQPNYGYTF.

V gene TRBV20-1 combines with J gene TRBJ2-2, with D uncertain. Trimming pared 1 base from V and 0 bases from J, leaving 9 bases between. The CDR3 has 15 amino acids. Germline V gives CDR1 DFQATT, CDR2 SNEGSKA (reference sequence). CDR3 amino acids: CSARGGVTNTGELFF. In nucleotides, the CDR3 is TGCAGTGCTAGAGGAGGAGTCACGAACACCGGGGAGCTGTTTTTT.

This clonotype was observed a few times. This chain connects TRBV20-1 to TRBJ2-2; TRBD2 is a possible D gene (6 bases). CDR1 is DFQATT, CDR2 SNEGSKA, per germline (reference sequence). This CDR3 contains 16 residues. V gave up 0 bases and J gave up 4 bases, with 15 bases separating them. The CDR3: CSARDAGQGGTGELFF. As DNA, the CDR3 is TGCAGTGCTAGAGATGCAGGGCAGGGAGGCACCGGGGAGCTGTTTTTT.

This clonotype was seen at least ten times. The V call is TRBV12-3 or TRBV12-4, the J call TRBJ2-3, with D perhaps TRBD2 (5 bases). CDR3 length: 17 residues. V was cut by 5 bases and J by 1 base, with 19 bases left in between. This CDR3 reads CASSTYWTPARTDTQYF. The CDR3 coding sequence is TGTGCCAGCAGTACTTATTGGACTCCCGCGCGCACAGATACGCAGTATTTT.

This clonotype was picked up many times. The J gene is TRBJ1-6, the V gene TRBV1; the table's D call TRBD1 went unverified against the DNA. TRBV1 is assigned pseudogene status. This CDR3 contains 18 residues. This chain's CDR3 is CTSGGGLYGQVINSPLHF. The CDR3 coding sequence is TGCACCAGCGGGGGGGGTCTCTACGGACAGGTGATTAATTCACCCCTCCACTTT.

This clonotype turned up a few times. No DNA is shown, since the ends of the CDR3 on it are uncertain; the CDR3 is the one TCRdb lists. The rearrangement uses TRBV7-5 and TRBJ2-5; the DNA was not used to check the table's D call, TRBD2. TRBV7-5 is designated a pseudogene. The CDR3 has 17 residues if both end residues are counted. The CDR3 reads CISVSEAPTSLQETQYF.

This clonotype has ten or more counts. The genes are TRBV2 and TRBJ2-5, with D hard to call. The CDR3 consists of 12 residues. Germline loops: CDR1 SNHLY, CDR2 FYNNEI. V was shortened by 10 bases and J by 5 bases, with 14 bases between the two germline ends. The CDR3 sequence is CATTSSGETQYF. The DNA of the CDR3 is TGTGCCACTACTTCCTCTGGGGAGACCCAGTACTTC.

This clonotype came up many times. This chain joins TRBV20-1 and TRBJ2-3; 9 bases fit TRBD2. Per the germline V gene, CDR1 is DFQATT and CDR2 is SNEGSKA (reference sequence). The V segment lost 2 bases and the J segment 6 bases; nucleotides outside the gene matches: 15. The CDR3 loop spans 17 amino acids. The CDR3 coding sequence is TGCAGTGCTAGATCCCTGGGTAGCGGGGGAAATTTTGATACGCAGTATTTT. It specifies CSARSLGSGGNFDTQYF.

This clonotype was picked up many times. The chain links TRBV11-1 to TRBJ2-1, with 7 positions matching TRBD2. CDR3 length: 13 residues. Unmatched junction bases numbered 9, after V lost 1 base and J lost 15 bases. Germline assignment: CDR1 SGHAT and CDR2 FQDESV (reference sequence). The CDR3 loop reads CASSLGPRGVGFF. CDR3 DNA: TGTGCCAGCAGCTTAGGCCCCCGGGGGGTTGGGTTCTTC.

Ten or more counts support this clonotype. This chain joins TRBV6-2 or TRBV6-3 and TRBJ2-3; D is perhaps TRBD1 (5 bases). V lost 4 bases and J lost 4, with 15 bases in between. The CDR3 spans 15 residues. Germline V lookup: CDR1 MNHEY, CDR2 SVGEGT. CDR3 bases: TGTGCCAGCAGTTCAGGGATAAGGCCACCAGATACGCAGTATTTT. Translating it yields CASSSGIRPPDTQYF.

This clonotype appeared many times. The chain combines TRBV12-3 or TRBV12-4 with TRBJ1-2, with 12 positions matching TRBD1. CDR3 length: 13 amino acids. V lost 8 bases to trimming and J lost 5 bases; unmatched junction nucleotides: 3. The CDR3 coding sequence is TGTGCCAGCGGGACAGGGGGCGGGTATGGCTACACCTTC. Translated: CASGTGGGYGYTF.

In this sample, this clonotype turned up many times. This rearrangement joins TRBV12-3 or TRBV12-4 to TRBJ1-1; tentatively, D is TRBD1 (5 bases). The CDR3 is made up of 13 amino acids. V lost 7 bases to trimming and J lost 2 bases, with 11 bases between them. The CDR3 loop reads CASKRDFNTEAFF. In nucleotides, the CDR3 is TGTGCCAGCAAAAGGGACTTCAACACTGAAGCTTTCTTT.

This clonotype was counted at least ten times. The rearrangement links TRBV5-1 to TRBJ2-7; TRBD2 aligns across 8 bases. Germline values: CDR1 SGHRS, CDR2 YFSETQ. The CDR3 extends over 15 amino acids. Unmatched junction bases numbered 5, after V lost 2 bases and J lost 1 base. Here the CDR3 reads CASSFSGTRSYEQYF. For the CDR3, the DNA is TGCGCCAGCAGCTTTAGCGGGACCCGTTCCTACGAGCAGTACTTC.

In its sample, this clonotype was seen many times. The J gene is TRBJ2-5, the V gene TRBV20-1; weak D call: TRBD1 (5 bases). The germline V gene has CDR1 DFQATT and CDR2 SNEGSKA (reference sequence). V was clipped by 0 bases and J by 4 bases, with 9 bases between them. CDR3 size: 13 residues. CDR3 bases: TGCAGTGCTAGAGAGACAGTGCCAGAGACCCAGTACTTC. Its translation is CSARETVPETQYF.

Ten or more counts support this clonotype. The rearrangement joins TRBV27 to TRBJ2-1; TRBD2 matches at 9 bases. The trim removed 7 bases at V and 4 bases at J, leaving 8 bases unmatched. This CDR3 has 15 amino acids. Germline values: CDR1 MNHEY, CDR2 SMNVEV (reference sequence). The CDR3: CASIPTSGIYNEQFF. CDR3 sequence (DNA): TGTGCCAGCATCCCGACTAGCGGTATATACAATGAGCAGTTCTTC.

This chain uses TRBV7-3 with TRBJ2-1, with 10 positions matching TRBD2. Trimming cost V 2 bases and J 4 bases; bases outside gene matches: 8. The CDR3 is 17 amino acids. CDR1 SGHTA and CDR2 FQGTGA come from the germline V gene. The DNA for the CDR3 is TGTGCCAGCAGCTTAGTCGCTCGGACTAGCGGATACAATGAGCAGTTCTTC. It translates to CASSLVARTSGYNEQFF.

Many counts were recorded for this clonotype. The V gene is TRBV4-2, the J gene TRBJ1-1; D unclear. CDR1 LGHNA and CDR2 YNFKEQ come from the germline V gene. The V gene lost 7 bases and the J gene lost 3 bases, with 12 bases spanning the gap. This CDR3 region has 13 residues. The CDR3 nucleotides are TGTGCCAGCACCCTGGGCGATGACACTGAAGCTTTCTTT. Its translation is CASTLGDDTEAFF.

This clonotype showed up many times. The chain is built from TRBV28 and TRBJ1-1; D call uncertain. The CDR3 has 17 amino acids. Germline loops: CDR1 MDHEN, CDR2 SYDVKM. V lost 5 bases to trimming and J lost 3 bases, with 22 bases between them. The chain's CDR3 is CASSTNQASRAHTEAFF. CDR3 in DNA: TGTGCCAGCAGTACTAACCAAGCCAGTCGGGCCCACACTGAAGCTTTCTTT.